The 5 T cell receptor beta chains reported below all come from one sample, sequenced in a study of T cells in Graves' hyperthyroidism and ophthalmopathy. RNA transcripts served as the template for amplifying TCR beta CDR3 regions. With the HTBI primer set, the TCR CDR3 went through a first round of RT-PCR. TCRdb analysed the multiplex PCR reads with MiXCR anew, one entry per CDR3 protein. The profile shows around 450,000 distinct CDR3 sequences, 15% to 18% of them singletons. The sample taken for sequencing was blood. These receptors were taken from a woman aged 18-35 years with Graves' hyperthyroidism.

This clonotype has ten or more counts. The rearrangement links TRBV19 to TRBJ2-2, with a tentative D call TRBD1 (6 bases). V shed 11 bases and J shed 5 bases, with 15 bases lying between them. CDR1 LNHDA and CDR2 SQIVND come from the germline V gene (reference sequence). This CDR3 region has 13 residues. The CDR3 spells CAGSRGETGELFF. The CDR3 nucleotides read TGTGCCGGATCCAGGGGAGAGACCGGGGAGCTGTTTTTT.

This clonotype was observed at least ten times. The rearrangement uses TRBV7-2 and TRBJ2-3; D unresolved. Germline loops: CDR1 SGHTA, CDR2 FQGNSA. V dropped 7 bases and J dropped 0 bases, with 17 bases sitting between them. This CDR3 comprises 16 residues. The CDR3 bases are TGTGCCAGCACACCAACCGGCCAGCGAAGCACAGATACGCAGTATTTT. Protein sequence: CASTPTGQRSTDTQYF.

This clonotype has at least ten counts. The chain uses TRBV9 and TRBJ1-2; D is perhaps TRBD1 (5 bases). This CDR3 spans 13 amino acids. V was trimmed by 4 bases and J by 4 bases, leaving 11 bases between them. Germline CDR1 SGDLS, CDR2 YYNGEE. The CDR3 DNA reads TGTGCCAGCAGCCTAGGGGCATCCTATGGCTACACCTTC. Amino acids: CASSLGASYGYTF.

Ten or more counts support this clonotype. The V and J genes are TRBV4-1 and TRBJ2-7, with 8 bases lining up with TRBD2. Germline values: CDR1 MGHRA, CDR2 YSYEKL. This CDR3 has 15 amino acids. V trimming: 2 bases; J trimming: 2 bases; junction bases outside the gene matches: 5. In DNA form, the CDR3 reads TGCGCCAGCAGCCAAACTAGCGGTCCCCCCTACGAGCAGTACTTC. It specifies CASSQTSGPPYEQYF.

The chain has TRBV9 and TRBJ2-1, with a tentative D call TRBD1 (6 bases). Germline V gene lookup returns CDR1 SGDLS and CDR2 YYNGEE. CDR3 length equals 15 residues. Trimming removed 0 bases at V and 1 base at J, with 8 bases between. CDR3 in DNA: TGTGCCAGCAGCGTAGTGCAGGGGTCCTACAATGAGCAGTTCTTC. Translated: CASSVVQGSYNEQFF.